This T cell receptor (beta chain) is drawn from a study of blood T cell repertoires in COVID-19. Whole-study context: The cDNA or gDNA used as material had been derived from T cells, B-cell-depleted T cells, or PBMCs.

This CDR3 has 14 residues. Trimming stripped 0 bases from V and 0 bases from J, with 4 bases between. Per germline, CDR1 MGHRA and CDR2 YSYEKL. Generated by immunoSEQ multiplex PCR, the TCRdb table keeps only in-frame clones and is missing some. Here the sample spans tens of thousands of clones, about 82% being singletons. The TCR comes from a man aged 70-80 years with active COVID-19. The genes are TRBV4-1 and TRBJ2-3; D is uncertain. The sequencing input was peripheral blood. The DNA of the CDR3 is TGCGCCAGCAGCCAAGACCCTAGCACAGATACGCAGTATTTT. Translating it yields CASSQDPSTDTQYF.